Described below is a single T cell receptor beta chain sequence and its context. The antigen remains unidentified. CDR3 length: 15 amino acids. CDR1 is SGHTA and CDR2 is FQGNSA in the germline V gene. V lost 5 bases and J lost 0, with 11 bases in between. TCRdb's table, derived via immunoSEQ multiplex PCR, lists solely in-frame clones and lacks some. In the table there are around 30,000 clones, about three quarters of which are singletons. These data come from a study of graft-versus-host responses after intestinal transplantation. Turning to the study itself: Every recipient had anti-thymocyte globulin induction and around 3 years of tacrolimus plus steroids.

Tissue processing of the graft released intraepithelial and lamina propria lymphocytes from it. Points from the study as a whole: Present in recipient marrow, GvH clones included some that appeared first in ileum or blood.

The source material was ileum tissue, sampled 98 days after intestinal transplantation. The clonotype originates from a human patient who received an intestinal transplant, so some T cells may come from the graft donor. The chain has TRBV7-2 and TRBJ2-1, with no clear D. CDR3 protein: CASSLVPSSYNEQFF. As DNA, the CDR3 is TGTGCCAGCAGCCTTGTCCCGAGCTCCTACAATGAGCAGTTCTTC.